This T cell receptor (beta chain) was observed in a study of T cell responses to AZD1222 COVID-19 vaccine. Study-level findings and limits: Donors were mostly white British, more females; clonal diversity possibly underestimated. Recipients of AZD1222 seropositive at baseline numbered only 6 or 7.

Pooling of second doses given at about 4 or about 12 weeks was done. Measured with immunoSEQ multiplex PCR; TCRdb has only the in-frame clones, and not every one. The sample includes about 78,000 clones, 75% to 95% of them seen just once. The count of this clone is one. Its antigen is undetermined. The origin of this receptor is an adult who received the AZD1222 COVID-19 vaccine. This sample comprised peripheral blood, obtained 28 days after the second AZD1222 dose.

CDR3 amino acids: CASSSLGLAGDTGELFF. The CDR3 coding sequence is TGTGCCAGCAGCTCGTTAGGACTAGCGGGAGACACCGGGGAGCTGTTTTTT. The gene calls are TRBV5-6 and TRBJ2-2; 13 positions match TRBD2. CDR1 is SGHDT, CDR2 YYEEEE, per germline. J lost 3 bases, V lost 3 bases, and 5 bases had no gene match. CDR3 length: 17 residues.